The rows below give T cell receptor beta chains drawn from one sample of a study of CD8 T cells in Susac syndrome. TCRdb analysed the immunoSEQ multiplex PCR reads with MiXCR anew, one entry per CDR3 protein. This table holds about 200,000 distinct CDR3 sequences, 85% to 95% found once. The sequenced sample consisted of CD4+ T cells from PBMCs. These receptors all stem from a human donor in good health. The CDR3 runs from the conserved cysteine through the conserved F or W. A D gene is named only where the DNA matches it firmly. Rows give clone size only sometimes, using once, few, many, or a class for an expanded clone.

j_gene: TRBJ1-2; d_gene: NA; len: 13; abundance: NA; v_gene: TRBV7-2; CDR3aa: CASSPDVTYGYTF; CDR3nt: TGTGCCAGCAGCCCTGATGTTACCTATGGCTACACCTTC
j_gene: TRBJ2-1; d_gene: NA; len: 15; abundance: NA; v_gene: TRBV30; CDR3aa: CAWTTPQVPHGEQFF; CDR3nt: TGTGCCTGGACAACTCCTCAGGTTCCCCATGGTGAGCAGTTCTTC
j_gene: TRBJ1-5; d_gene: NA; len: 16; abundance: NA; v_gene: TRBV30; CDR3aa: CAWSHWTAGDNQPQHF; CDR3nt: TGTGCCTGGAGCCACTGGACGGCAGGGGACAATCAGCCCCAGCATTTT
j_gene: TRBJ2-4; d_gene: TRBD1; len: 18; abundance: once; v_gene: TRBV3-1; CDR3aa: CASSQANEGGLAKNIQYF; CDR3nt: TGTGCCAGCAGCCAAGCGAACGAAGGGGGCCTAGCCAAAAACATTCAGTACTTC
j_gene: TRBJ2-3; d_gene: NA; len: 14; abundance: NA; v_gene: TRBV3-1; CDR3aa: CASSQGPGGDTQYF; CDR3nt: TGTGCCAGCAGCCAGGGGCCCGGAGGAGATACGCAGTATTTT
j_gene: TRBJ1-2; d_gene: NA; len: 14; abundance: NA; v_gene: TRBV20-1; CDR3aa: CRASSGASIYGYTF; CDR3nt: TGCAGGGCTAGCTCGGGGGCCTCCATCTATGGCTACACCTTC
j_gene: TRBJ2-1; d_gene: TRBD2; len: 13; abundance: NA; v_gene: TRBV20-1; CDR3aa: CSARLAGVEEQFF; CDR3nt: TGCAGTGCTAGACTAGCGGGAGTCGAGGAGCAGTTCTTC
j_gene: TRBJ2-5; d_gene: NA; len: 14; abundance: NA; v_gene: TRBV11-2; CDR3aa: CASSLVIKSETQYF; CDR3nt: TGTGCCAGCAGCTTAGTTATCAAATCCGAGACCCAGTACTTC
j_gene: TRBJ2-1; d_gene: TRBD2; len: 14; abundance: NA; v_gene: TRBV29-1; CDR3aa: CSVESGGQYNEQFF; CDR3nt: TGCAGCGTGGAAAGCGGGGGGCAGTACAATGAGCAGTTCTTC
j_gene: TRBJ1-1; d_gene: NA; len: 10; abundance: NA; v_gene: TRBV29-1; CDR3aa: CSVSVEMAFF; CDR3nt: TGCAGCGTTTCGGTCGAGATGGCTTTCTTT
j_gene: TRBJ2-3; d_gene: NA; len: 15; abundance: NA; v_gene: TRBV20-1; CDR3aa: CSARRIDWAPDTQYF; CDR3nt: TGCAGTGCTAGAAGAATAGACTGGGCCCCAGATACGCAGTATTTT
j_gene: TRBJ1-5; d_gene: TRBD1; len: 14; abundance: NA; v_gene: TRBV12-3/TRBV12-4; CDR3aa: CASSLTGGTQPQHF; CDR3nt: TGTGCCAGCAGTCTTACAGGGGGTACACAGCCCCAGCATTTT
j_gene: TRBJ2-7; d_gene: NA; len: 15; abundance: NA; v_gene: TRBV19; CDR3aa: CASSIDGESSYEQYF; CDR3nt: TGTGCCAGTAGTATAGATGGCGAGAGCTCCTACGAGCAGTACTTC
j_gene: TRBJ2-1; d_gene: TRBD1; len: 15; abundance: NA; v_gene: TRBV24-1; CDR3aa: CATSDWGTGGNEQFF; CDR3nt: TGTGCCACCAGTGATTGGGGGACAGGGGGAAATGAGCAGTTCTTC